This T cell receptor (beta chain) emerged from a study of shared clonotypes between healthy human individuals (dated by TCRdb to the early 2020s). Regarding the complete study: The cohort included three men and a couple of women between 18 and 49 years of age. For each donor, three plates each were used for CD4 naive and CD4 memory, two plates were used for CD8 naive, and one plate was used for CD8 memory. To estimate repertoire size and how much clonotype sharing occurs between individuals, the study deeply sequenced the blood TCR repertoires of roughly 5 healthy adults. Different laboratories and diverse techniques were used to prepare libraries and sequence TCR repertoires, to increase sequencing depth and limit assay-specific biases. Leukapheresis yielded between about 0.85 and 9.5 billion PBMCs per donor.

This clone has a single count. This clone's antigen is unknown. The record has no base qualities; no much larger clone is one base away. The donors were healthy, HIV-negative adults who had no recently reported acute infections or vaccinations. Only Caucasian adults living in Nashville, Tennessee, USA were represented among the donors. CD4+ T cells were enriched through magnetic negative selection, after which naive cells were positively selected on CD45RA and the remaining negative fraction served as the memory subset. After blood collection by leukapheresis, PBMCs were isolated using Ficoll-Histopaque density gradient centrifugation and then cryopreserved in the vapor phase of liquid nitrogen. Analytical flow cytometry was used to check the purity and quantity of every magnetically sorted T cell population. Genomic DNA was isolated from every sorted fraction and measured by UV absorbance on a Nanodrop 2000c.

What the authors observed across the whole study: The small number of donors limited the genetic and exposure-history diversity represented. Only blood was sampled, and tissue TCR repertoires likely differ from those in blood. Even with the large sequencing depth, rarefaction of the sorted-subset datasets indicated that sequencing was incomplete. When several donors were compared, the shared fraction of clonotypes was about 5.4% for naive CD4, around 4% for naive CD8, 2.3% for memory CD4, and 0.3% to 0.5% for memory CD8. Based on pairwise subsampling, the degree of clonotype sharing among donors was expected to be affected by sequencing depth. Naive subsets generally had larger estimated clonotype richness than memory subsets. Clonotypes shared by all four sorted-subset donors showed higher generation probabilities than non-shared clonotypes.

Per the germline V gene, LGHNA is the CDR1 and YNFKEQ is the CDR2. V is cut by 0 bases and J by 5 bases, and the space between the germline ends is 10 bases. The CDR3 spans 14 residues, from the cysteine through the phenylalanine. Of the read, only the CDR3 DNA is kept; its 42 bases are in frame from base 1. Using the deep immunoSEQ assay, multiplex PCR amplified TCR CDR3 regions from genomic DNA. Genomic DNA extracted from each cell subset was distributed evenly over all wells of several immunoSEQ 96-well plates, and each plate served as one replicate. For sorted subsets, each replicate PCR was loaded with 150 to 250 ng genomic DNA, equivalent to approximately 33,000 T cell genomes. Purified libraries were quantified with a Qubit 3.0 fluorometer, sized on a Bioanalyzer 2100, and re-quantified with the KAPA Library Quantification kit. A separate single-read 150-cycle Illumina NextSeq 550 flow cell was used to sequence each immunoSEQ 96-well plate. As for the authors' bioinformatics: Because the immunoSEQ output included only junctional sequences and no quality scores, the filtering could not be the same as the filtering used for full-length reads. To assign V/J genes and CDR3, sequences were annotated against IMGT germline references using PyIR, a Python wrapper for IgBLAST v1.9. Reads with weak V/J assignments (E-value above 1e-6), missing CDR3, stop codons, out-of-frame junctions, or ambiguous translated residues were removed. V3J clonotypes were defined as sequences sharing the same inferred V gene, J gene, and CDR3 amino acid sequence. To compute the percentage overlap between repertoires, the number of shared unique clonotypes was divided by the size of the smaller repertoire. Repertoire richness was assessed with RTK rarefaction, the Chao1 estimator, and Recon v2.1 estimates of unobserved clonotypes. Generation probabilities were computed with OLGA for all TCRbeta clonotypes obtained by the gDNA method from several donors. TCRdb took this table from immuneACCESS and kept in-frame rearrangements with V and J called. Such tables lack part of the clones; where checked against another copy, unresolved V genes explain under half of the gap, and the rest is unexplained. That table furnishes V, J and clone size, whereas the DNA furnished D and trimming. This sample is represented by under 650,000 clones; roughly 95% of them were singletons. Together, the top ten hold approximately 0.06% of the sample.

Recombination linked TRBV4-2 to TRBJ1-1, with TRBD1 tentatively as D gene (6 bases match). Sequencing input: naive CD4+ T cells sorted from blood. Interpreted using the paper, the cell subset or site label stands for: CD45RA+ positively selected. The receptor was isolated from a woman in her twenties or thirties in good health. The CDR3 here reads CASSQDWQGTEAFF. Here is the DNA: TGTGCCAGCAGCCAAGATTGGCAGGGGACTGAAGCTTTCTTT.